These 30 T cell receptor beta chains originate from one sample sequenced in a study of CD4+ T cells in melanoma. TCRdb's table, derived via immunoSEQ multiplex PCR, lists solely in-frame clones and lacks some. The sample lists approximately 110,000 clones, approximately 92% occurring once. Sequenced input: peripheral blood. The receptors shown here come from a human donor with melanoma.

This rearrangement joins TRBV5-1 to TRBJ2-7; D not resolved. The CDR3 spans 15 residues. The V end was cut by 0 bases, the J end by 2 bases, with 12 bases between. Per the germline V gene, CDR1 is SGHRS and CDR2 is YFSETQ. The CDR3, as DNA: TGCGCCAGCAGCTTGGGGGGATTAACGCCCTACGAGCAGTACTTC. This sequence encodes CASSLGGLTPYEQYF.

The rearrangement joins TRBV5-1 to TRBJ2-2; D gene unclear. Germline CDR1 and CDR2: SGHRS and YFSETQ. This CDR3 is 13 amino acids long. The germline V and J ends were trimmed by 0 bases and 4 bases, with 4 bases remaining between them. CDR3 in amino acids: CASSLAPTGELFF. CDR3 bases: TGCGCCAGCAGCTTGGCCCCCACCGGGGAGCTGTTTTTT.

V is TRBV4-1 and J is TRBJ1-5, with TRBD1 as a possible D gene (5 bases). V lost 0 bases and J lost 0, with 21 bases in between. CDR3 length equals 20 residues. CDR1 and CDR2 from the germline V gene are MGHRA and YSYEKL. The CDR3 sequence is CASSQDDRFQGGLSNQPQHF. DNA of the CDR3: TGCGCCAGCAGCCAAGATGATCGCTTCCAGGGAGGACTTAGCAATCAGCCCCAGCATTTT.

This chain uses TRBV28 with TRBJ1-2, with D possibly TRBD1 on 6 matching bases. Trimming removed 5 bases from V and 6 bases from J, with 16 bases in between. The CDR3 covers 14 residues. The V gene's germline CDR1 is MDHEN and CDR2 SYDVKM. CDR3 nucleotide sequence: TGTGCCAGCAGTCCACCCAGGGGCACAAATGGCTACACCTTC. It is translated as CASSPPRGTNGYTF.

This rearrangement joins TRBV11-3 to TRBJ2-5; D tentatively fits TRBD1 or TRBD2 (5 bases each). The CDR3 totals 13 residues. With 3 bases removed from V and 1 base from J, the gap between germline ends came to 6 bases. The germline gives CDR1 SGHNT, CDR2 YENEEA. For the CDR3, the DNA is TGTGCCAGCAGCTTGGGGACCCAAGAGACCCAGTACTTC. This gives the protein CASSLGTQETQYF.

The chain is built from TRBV6-6 and TRBJ1-2, with D perhaps matching TRBD1 (5 bases). The CDR3 consists of 16 residues. Trimming took 6 bases from V and 4 from J, leaving 21 bases between them. Per the germline V gene, CDR1 is MNHNY and CDR2 is SVGAGI (reference sequence). The CDR3 here is CASRVLGERGGYGYTF. In nucleotides, the CDR3 is TGTGCCAGCAGAGTTTTGGGAGAAAGGGGCGGCTATGGCTACACCTTC.

The chain is built from TRBV5-1 and TRBJ1-6; a weak D match, TRBD1 (5 bases). The germline V gene encodes CDR1 SGHRS and CDR2 YFSETQ. V was pared by 3 bases and J by 9 bases, with 13 bases between. This CDR3 has 14 residues. The CDR3 reads CASSSARDGSPLHF. The CDR3 DNA follows: TGCGCCAGCAGCTCCGCCAGGGATGGTTCACCCCTCCACTTT.

CDR3 amino acids: CASSTDRGNTEAFF. CDR3 bases: TGTGCCAGTAGTACGGACAGGGGGAACACTGAAGCTTTCTTT. The genes are TRBV19 and TRBJ1-1; 9 bases map to TRBD1. The trim removed 4 bases at V and 1 base at J, leaving 1 base unmatched. The CDR3 spans 14 residues. Germline V gives CDR1 LNHDA, CDR2 SQIVND (reference sequence).

V is TRBV19 and J is TRBJ2-3; 9 bases are a match to TRBD2. The CDR3 is 14 amino acids. The J segment lost 3 bases and the V segment lost 6 bases, leaving 4 bases of the junction unmatched. Germline loops: CDR1 LNHDA, CDR2 SQIVND (reference sequence). CDR3 region: CASRNSGGTDTQYF. CDR3 DNA sequence: TGTGCCAGTAGGAATAGCGGGGGTACAGATACGCAGTATTTT.

This chain uses TRBV5-6 with TRBJ1-3; the D is unclear. In germline, CDR1 is SGHDT, CDR2 YYEEEE. The length of the CDR3 is 13 residues. V lost 1 base and J 2 bases, leaving 4 bases between the germline ends. The CDR3 DNA sequence: TGTGCCAGCAGCTTGCCGGCTGGAAACACCATATATTTT. Translation: CASSLPAGNTIYF.

The chain uses TRBV5-1 and TRBJ2-7, with D perhaps matching TRBD2 (5 bases). Trimming stripped 1 base from V and 3 bases from J, with 11 bases between. The CDR3 runs to 14 residues. Germline-derived CDR1 and CDR2 are SGHRS and YFSETQ. The CDR3 here is CASSLSPGYYEQYF. CDR3 bases: TGCGCCAGCAGCTTGAGTCCGGGATACTACGAGCAGTACTTC.

CDR3 DNA sequence: TGTGCCAGCAGCTTGGTGGGTAGAGGTTCTAATGAAAAACTGTTTTTT. The encoded protein is CASSLVGRGSNEKLFF. V gene TRBV5-4 combines with J gene TRBJ1-4; D not certain. The V end lost 0 bases, the J end lost 3 bases, and 12 bases lay between the germline ends. Germline values: CDR1 SGHNT, CDR2 YYREEE (reference sequence). CDR3 length equals 16 residues.

V is TRBV5-4 and J is TRBJ1-1, with D possibly being TRBD1 (6 bases). V dropped 4 bases and J dropped 1 base, with 11 bases sitting between them. The CDR3 covers 14 residues. CDR1 and CDR2 (germline): SGHNT, YYREEE (reference sequence). DNA for the CDR3: TGTGCCAGCAGCAATGACAGGTCGAACACTGAAGCTTTCTTT. Translating it yields CASSNDRSNTEAFF.

The gene calls are TRBV4-2 and TRBJ2-5, with TRBD2 matching 16 bases. This CDR3 contains 18 residues. Germline V gives CDR1 LGHNA, CDR2 YNFKEQ. V was pared by 4 bases and J by 4 bases, with 9 bases of the junction left unmatched. The CDR3 coding sequence is TGTGCCAGCAGCCCCGGGACTAGCGGGAGGGCGGTAGGAGAGACCCAGTACTTC. Its protein product is CASSPGTSGRAVGETQYF.

V gene TRBV2 combines with J gene TRBJ2-1, with D possibly TRBD2 on 6 matching bases. The ends were cut back, 4 bases at V and 0 bases at J, with 19 bases in the middle. Germline CDR1 and CDR2: SNHLY and FYNNEI. The CDR3 runs 18 residues. Written as DNA, the CDR3 is TGTGCCAGCAGTGCTCCGCGGCGCTGGGGAGGCTCCTACAATGAGCAGTTCTTC. Amino acid sequence: CASSAPRRWGGSYNEQFF.

This chain joins TRBV7-3 and TRBJ1-5, with unresolved D. Deletions cut 11 bases from V and 5 bases from J, with 10 bases between. The CDR3 is made up of 11 amino acids. Germline loops: CDR1 SGHTA, CDR2 FQGTGA. The CDR3 loop reads CARLGDQPQHF. The DNA of the CDR3 is TGTGCCCGACTTGGGGATCAGCCCCAGCATTTT.

V is TRBV4-1 and J is TRBJ1-1; 7 nucleotides agree with TRBD1. The V and J ends lost 0 bases and 1 base, in that order; junction bases with no gene match: 5. The V gene's germline CDR1 is MGHRA and CDR2 YSYEKL. There are 16 residues in the CDR3. The CDR3 region has the DNA TGCGCCAGCAGCCAAGAAGGTTACAGGGGGAACACTGAAGCTTTCTTT. This encodes CASSQEGYRGNTEAFF.

V is TRBV10-3 and J is TRBJ1-2; D is perhaps TRBD1 (6 bases). Per germline, CDR1 ENHRY and CDR2 SYGVKD. V lost 7 bases, J lost 4 bases, and 19 bases lay in between. The CDR3 loop spans 15 amino acids. CDR3 coding DNA: TGTGCCATCAATCAGGACAGTAGAGAAATCTATGGCTACACCTTC. This codes for CAINQDSREIYGYTF.

The V gene is TRBV5-1, the J gene TRBJ2-2; D call uncertain. The CDR3 extends over 13 amino acids. Trimming took 0 bases from V and 6 from J, leaving 6 bases between them. Germline CDR1 and CDR2: SGHRS and YFSETQ. The CDR3 bases are TGCGCCAGCAGCTTGGTGGGTTCCGGGGAGCTGTTTTTT. This codes for CASSLVGSGELFF. Combining the CDR3 with reference TRBV5-1 and TRBJ2-2 gives the whole variable domain KAGVTQTPRYLIKTRGQQVTLSCSPISGHRSVSWYQQTPGQGLQFLFEYFSETQRNKGNFPGRFSGRQFSNSRSEMNVSTLELGDSALYLCASSLVGSGELFFGEGSRLTVL.

V is TRBV27 and J is TRBJ2-2, with 8 bases lining up with TRBD1. The CDR3 has 16 amino acids. Germline V lookup: CDR1 MNHEY, CDR2 SMNVEV (reference sequence). J lost 1 base, V lost 7 bases, and 8 bases had no gene match. CDR3 nucleotides: TGTGCCAGCACATATACGGGACAGGAGAACACCGGGGAGCTGTTTTTT. It specifies CASTYTGQENTGELFF.

This chain joins TRBV7-8 and TRBJ2-7; D unresolved. The V and J ends lost 6 bases and 0 bases respectively, with 9 bases between them. The CDR3 extends over 13 amino acids. CDR1 and CDR2 from the germline V gene are SGHVS and FQNEAQ. CDR3 loop: CASRRSGSYEQYF. Here the CDR3 DNA reads TGTGCCAGCAGGCGCTCGGGCTCCTACGAGCAGTACTTC.

V is TRBV28 and J is TRBJ2-5; 10 nucleotides match TRBD2. V lost 7 bases and J lost 3; bases outside the gene matches: 2. The CDR3 sequence is 13 residues long. The germline gives CDR1 MDHEN, CDR2 SYDVKM. DNA for the CDR3: TGTGCCAGCAATCTAGCGGGAGAAGAGACCCAGTACTTC. Translated: CASNLAGEETQYF.

The V gene is TRBV2, the J gene TRBJ2-5; D may be TRBD1 or TRBD2 (5 bases each). This CDR3 has 12 amino acids. V was cut by 6 bases and J by 5 bases, with 10 bases left in between. Germline lookup yields CDR1 SNHLY and CDR2 FYNNEI. CDR3 nucleotides: TGTGCCAGCAGATGGGGGAAGGAGACCCAGTACTTC. Amino acids: CASRWGKETQYF.

The chain carries TRBV14 and TRBJ2-2; 11 bases align to TRBD2. There are 19 residues in the CDR3. J lost 1 base, V lost 1 base, and 8 bases had no gene match. Germline V gene lookup returns CDR1 SGHDN and CDR2 FVKESK. CDR3 loop: CASSQGLAGGWKNTGELFF. CDR3 DNA sequence: TGTGCCAGCAGCCAAGGGCTAGCGGGAGGTTGGAAGAACACCGGGGAGCTGTTTTTT.

The chain has TRBV28 and TRBJ1-2; D is perhaps TRBD1 (5 bases). Deletions cut 8 bases from V and 4 bases from J, with 23 bases between. CDR1 MDHEN and CDR2 SYDVKM come from the germline V gene. This CDR3 spans 16 amino acids. The CDR3 DNA follows: TGTGCCAGCTCCGGAAGCGGGGGAATCTTACGCTATGGCTACACCTTC. Translating gives CASSGSGGILRYGYTF.

The chain has TRBV11-2 and TRBJ2-3; D remains ambiguous. Trimming shortened V by 5 bases and J by 2 bases, and 14 bases separated the two germline ends. The CDR3 runs 15 residues. Germline V gene data show CDR1 as SGHAT and CDR2 as FQNNGV. The CDR3 nucleotides read TGTGCCAGCAGCGGGTCTTCCTCTCACACAGATACGCAGTATTTT. The encoded protein is CASSGSSSHTDTQYF.

The rearrangement links TRBV6-6 to TRBJ1-4, with 8 nucleotides matching TRBD1. CDR3 length: 16 amino acids. Losses at the gene ends were 7 bases for V and 8 bases for J; bases not matched to a gene: 15. The germline gives CDR1 MNHNY, CDR2 SVGAGI (reference sequence). This CDR3 reads CASTSDREVREEKLFF. Here the CDR3 DNA reads TGTGCCAGCACCTCGGACAGGGAAGTTCGAGAGGAAAAACTGTTTTTT.

There are a few counts of this clone. The V and J genes are TRBV13 and TRBJ1-2, with D possibly TRBD1 on 6 matching bases. This CDR3 has 15 residues. V was trimmed by 2 bases and J by 6 bases, leaving 16 bases between them. Germline values: CDR1 PRHDT, CDR2 FYEKMQ (reference sequence). CDR3 bases: TGTGCCAGCAGCTTACCGTCGGGGGGCGCGAATGGCTACACCTTC. It codes for CASSLPSGGANGYTF.

In its sample, this clone was seen once. This chain links TRBV5-4 with TRBJ1-6, with D possibly TRBD1 on 5 matching bases. Germline V lookup: CDR1 SGHNT, CDR2 YYREEE (reference sequence). The CDR3 runs 14 residues. Trimming stripped 0 bases from V and 8 bases from J, with 9 bases between. CDR3 sequence reads: CASSLEQGDSPLHF. The CDR3 DNA reads as TGTGCCAGCAGCTTGGAGCAGGGAGATTCACCCCTCCACTTT.

This clone was observed a single time. The CDR3 nucleotides read TGCAGCGTGCGACTAGCGGAGGGCATCTACGAGCAGTACTTC. Translating gives CSVRLAEGIYEQYF. This chain uses TRBV29-1 with TRBJ2-7, with TRBD2 identical over 9 bases. Germline lookup yields CDR1 SQVTM and CDR2 ANQGSEA. V trimming: 6 bases; J trimming: 3 bases; junction bases outside the gene matches: 9. CDR3 length equals 14 residues.